Sequencing of this TCR beta chain was carried out in a study of blood T cell repertoires in COVID-19. Study summary: Material from acute and convalescent COVID-19 was sourced from the United States, Italy and Spain. Sources were T cells, B-cell-depleted T cells, or PBMCs; the material itself was cDNA or gDNA.

V gave up 4 bases and J gave up 0 bases; unmatched junction bases: 4. The CDR3 is 16 amino acids. Germline CDR1 is KGHDR and CDR2 is SFDVKD. Methods used by the authors: Amplification from reference gene primers served as the basis for estimated nucleated cell counts. The protocol was immunoSEQ multiplex PCR, while the TCRdb copy is restricted to in-frame clones and leaves out a portion. V and J calls and clone size follow that table, whereas D and trimming were derived from the DNA. The data hold about 160,000 clones, with less than 85% observed a single time. This TCR was sampled from a human donor with acute or convalescent COVID-19. The donor label of this sample is uncertain. The chain carries TRBV24-1 and TRBJ1-5; 8 bases are a match to TRBD1. Sequencing used peripheral blood. The CDR3 region is CATSERTGNSNQPQHF. The CDR3 DNA follows: TGTGCCACCAGTGAGAGGACAGGGAATAGCAATCAGCCCCAGCATTTT.